These 18 T cell receptor beta chains came from one sample sequenced in a study of shared clonotypes between healthy human individuals. Clones were read by immunoSEQ multiplex PCR, and TCRdb kept only the in-frame ones, dropping some. The sample consists of some 1.5 million clones, approximately 98% of them appearing once. Material: naive CD4+ T cells sorted from blood. As to subset: CD45RA+ positively selected. The origin of the receptors is a man aged 25-45 years in good health.

This clone has just one count. CDR3 amino acids: CASSRGTIFTGELFF. The CDR3 DNA sequence: TGTGCCAGCAGCCGAGGGACTATATTTACCGGGGAGCTGTTTTTT. The chain is built from TRBV28 and TRBJ2-2, with 7 bases identical to TRBD2. J was trimmed by 5 bases and V by 6 bases; bases with no gene match: 9. The CDR3 totals 15 residues. Germline V gene data show CDR1 as MDHEN and CDR2 as SYDVKM.

The chain joins TRBV21-1 to TRBJ2-2; TRBD2 is the table's D call and was not checked against the DNA. TRBV21-1 is a recognized pseudogene. The CDR3 covers 15 residues. In DNA form, the CDR3 reads TGTGCCAGCAGCAAAGGTAGGAGGCCCACCGGGGAGCTGTTTTTT. Amino acid sequence: CASSKGRRPTGELFF.

J is TRBJ2-7 and V is TRBV13; D gene ambiguous. The CDR3 has 12 amino acids. V lost 0 bases to trimming and J lost 5 bases, with 5 bases between them. Germline assignment: CDR1 PRHDT and CDR2 FYEKMQ (reference sequence). The CDR3 loop is CASSLGMHEQYF. For the CDR3, the DNA is TGTGCCAGCAGCTTAGGAATGCACGAGCAGTACTTC.

This chain uses TRBV2 with TRBJ2-7; a weak D match, TRBD2 (6 bases). Germline V gives CDR1 SNHLY, CDR2 FYNNEI. V was cut by 8 bases and J by 4 bases, with 18 bases left in between. The CDR3 has 14 residues. The CDR3 bases are TGTGCCAGCGCGGGGAGGTTTGACCGGTACGAGCAGTACTTC. This sequence encodes CASAGRFDRYEQYF.

The chain carries TRBV10-2 and TRBJ2-1; D perhaps matches TRBD2 (5 bases). V lost 6 bases and J lost 0, with 15 bases in between. Germline V gene sequence: CDR1 WSHSY, CDR2 SAAADI. There are 16 residues in the CDR3. The DNA of the CDR3 is TGCGCCAGCAGGAGGGTAGGCGGGTTCTCCTACAATGAGCAGTTCTTC. Its translation: CASRRVGGFSYNEQFF.

The rearrangement links TRBV5-4 to TRBJ2-3; D is possibly TRBD2 (6 bases). V was cut by 7 bases and J by 2 bases, with 20 bases left in between. Germline lookup yields CDR1 SGHNT and CDR2 YYREEE (reference sequence). The length of the CDR3 is 16 residues. The DNA of the CDR3 is TGTGCCAGCGGTTTGGGCGTGGCGGGACTCACAGATACGCAGTATTTT. It translates to CASGLGVAGLTDTQYF.

The V and J genes are TRBV11-2 and TRBJ2-1; D is ambiguous. The CDR3 runs to 12 residues. V was shortened by 6 bases and J by 9 bases, with 12 bases between the two germline ends. CDR1 is SGHAT and CDR2 is FQNNGV in the germline V gene. In nucleotides, the CDR3 is TGTGCCAGCAGTCAGGAGTCAGGTGAGCAGTTCTTC. Protein: CASSQESGEQFF.

This sequence joins TRBV15 and TRBJ2-1, with D unclear. Germline V gene lookup returns CDR1 LNHNV and CDR2 YYDKDF (reference sequence). Trimming pared 3 bases from V and 7 bases from J, leaving 4 bases between. The CDR3 has 11 residues. The CDR3 DNA follows: TGTGCCACCAGCAGTGGGAATGAGCAGTTCTTC. It is translated as CATSSGNEQFF.

This clone has a single count. This chain joins TRBV19 and TRBJ2-1, with D tentatively TRBD2 (5 bases). V lost 5 bases, J lost 9 bases, and 11 bases lay in between. Germline assignment: CDR1 LNHDA and CDR2 SQIVND (reference sequence). The CDR3 runs 12 residues. The DNA of the CDR3 is TGTGCCAGTAGTTATCTAGGGAGTGAGCAGTTCTTC. This gives the protein CASSYLGSEQFF.

V usage is TRBV5-4 and J usage is TRBJ2-5; 9 nucleotides line up with TRBD2. CDR3 length: 16 residues. The J segment lost 3 bases and the V segment lost 5 bases, leaving 11 bases of the junction unmatched. Germline V gene data show CDR1 as SGHNT and CDR2 as YYREEE (reference sequence). In nucleotides, the CDR3 is TGTGCCAGCAGGCATGGCGGGAGGGCCAAGGAAGAGACCCAGTACTTC. This encodes CASRHGGRAKEETQYF.

V gene TRBV14 combines with J gene TRBJ2-3; maybe TRBD1 (5 bases). This CDR3 is built from 16 residues. V was cut by 0 bases and J by 1 base, with 11 bases left in between. Germline V lookup: CDR1 SGHDN, CDR2 FVKESK. The DNA for the CDR3 is TGTGCCAGCAGCCAAGATCTGGGGCCCCGCACAGATACGCAGTATTTT. This codes for CASSQDLGPRTDTQYF.

Comment on this clone: The same CDR3 also results from other DNA sequences found in this sample. The chain employs TRBV28 and TRBJ1-5; tentative D call: TRBD1 (6 bases). The V end lost 6 bases, the J end lost 7 bases, and 7 bases lay between the germline ends. Germline assignment: CDR1 MDHEN and CDR2 SYDVKM. This CDR3 has 11 amino acids. The CDR3 DNA reads as TGTGCCAGCAGCGGGGGCCAGCCCCAGCATTTT. Its translation is CASSGGQPQHF.

A word on this clone: At one boundary the junction diverges from the germline segment, which might be a read error. The chain couples TRBV29-1 to TRBJ2-5; D not resolved. The CDR3 consists of 11 residues. Germline V gene lookup returns CDR1 SQVTM and CDR2 ANQGSEA. This CDR3 is CIGGREETQYF. The CDR3 DNA sequence: TGTATTGGTGGGCGAGAAGAGACCCAGTACTTC.

This chain joins TRBV19 and TRBJ2-5, with 12 bases lining up with TRBD1. CDR1 is LNHDA and CDR2 is SQIVND in the germline V gene (reference sequence). CDR3 size: 15 residues. V shed 5 bases, J shed 5 bases, and the junction held 6 bases outside the gene matches. CDR3 in amino acids: CASSPGTGGRETQYF. Here the CDR3 DNA reads TGTGCCAGTAGTCCCGGGACAGGGGGCAGGGAGACCCAGTACTTC.

The chain is built from TRBV27 and TRBJ2-7; D is perhaps TRBD1 or TRBD2 (5 bases each). The CDR3 consists of 13 residues. Germline CDR1 is MNHEY and CDR2 is SMNVEV (reference sequence). Trimming pared 6 bases from V and 6 bases from J, leaving 15 bases between. The CDR3 DNA sequence: TGTGCCAGCAGCTGGGGACCGAGTGGCGAGCAGTACTTC. It codes for CASSWGPSGEQYF.

This clone was recorded once. The gene calls are TRBV4-3 and TRBJ1-5; D might be TRBD1 (6 bases). The germline gives CDR1 LGHNA, CDR2 YSLEER. This CDR3 contains 15 residues. V lost 2 bases and J lost 6, with 14 bases in between. The CDR3 here is CASSQQTGMGQPQHF. For the CDR3, the DNA is TGCGCCAGCAGCCAACAAACAGGGATGGGTCAGCCCCAGCATTTT.

The chain couples TRBV9 to TRBJ2-2, with unresolved D. Germline CDR1 reads SGDLS; CDR2 reads YYNGEE. V lost 3 bases and J lost 4, with 13 bases in between. CDR3 length: 15 amino acids. CDR3: CASSAHLEFTGELFF. The DNA for the CDR3 is TGTGCCAGCAGCGCTCACCTAGAATTCACCGGGGAGCTGTTTTTT.

The rearrangement links TRBV4-2 to TRBJ2-7, with 11 bases matching TRBD2. Trimming at V came to 2 bases and at J to 3 bases, leaving 6 bases not matched to a gene. The CDR3 covers 16 residues. CDR1 is LGHNA, CDR2 YNFKEQ, per germline. The CDR3 DNA sequence: TGTGCCAGCAGCCAAACCGATAGCGGGAGGGGCTACGAGCAGTACTTC. It specifies CASSQTDSGRGYEQYF.